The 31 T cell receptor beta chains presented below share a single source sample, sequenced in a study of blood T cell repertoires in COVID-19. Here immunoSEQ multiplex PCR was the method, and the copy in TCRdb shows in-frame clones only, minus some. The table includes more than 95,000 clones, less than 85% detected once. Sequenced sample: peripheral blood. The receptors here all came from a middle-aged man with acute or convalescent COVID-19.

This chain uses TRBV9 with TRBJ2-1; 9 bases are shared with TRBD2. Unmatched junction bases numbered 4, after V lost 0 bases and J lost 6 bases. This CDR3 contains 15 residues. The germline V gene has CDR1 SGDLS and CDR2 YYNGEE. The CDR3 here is CASSVAASGVNEQFF. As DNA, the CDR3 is TGTGCCAGCAGCGTAGCGGCTAGCGGGGTCAATGAGCAGTTCTTC.

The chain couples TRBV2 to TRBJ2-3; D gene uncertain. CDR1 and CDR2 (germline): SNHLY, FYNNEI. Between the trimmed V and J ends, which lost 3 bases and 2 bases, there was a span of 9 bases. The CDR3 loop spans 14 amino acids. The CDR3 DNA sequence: TGTGCCAGCAGTGATGGGCTGTCCACAGATACGCAGTATTTT. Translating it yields CASSDGLSTDTQYF.

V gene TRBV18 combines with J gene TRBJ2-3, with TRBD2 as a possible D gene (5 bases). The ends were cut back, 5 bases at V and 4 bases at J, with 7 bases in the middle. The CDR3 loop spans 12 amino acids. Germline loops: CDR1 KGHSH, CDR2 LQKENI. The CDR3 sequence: CASSARADTQYF. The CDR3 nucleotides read TGTGCCAGCTCAGCGAGGGCAGATACGCAGTATTTT.

The CDR3: CASSLTGANHEQYF. The CDR3, as DNA: TGTGCCAGCAGCCTGACAGGGGCCAACCACGAGCAGTACTTC. The chain recombines TRBV9 with TRBJ2-7; 8 bases line up with TRBD1. There are 14 residues in the CDR3. CDR1 is SGDLS, CDR2 YYNGEE, per germline. V gave up 4 bases and J gave up 5 bases; unmatched junction bases: 8.

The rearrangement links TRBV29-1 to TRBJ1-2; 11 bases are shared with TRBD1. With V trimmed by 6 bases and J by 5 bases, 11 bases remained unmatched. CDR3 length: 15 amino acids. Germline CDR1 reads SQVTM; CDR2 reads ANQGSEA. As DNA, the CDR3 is TGCAGCGTAGCCAGGACAGGGGGCGTGGGGTATGGCTACACCTTC. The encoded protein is CSVARTGGVGYGYTF. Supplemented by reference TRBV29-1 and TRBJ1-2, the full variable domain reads SAVISQKPSRDICQRGTSLTIQCQVDSQVTMMFWYRQQPGQSLTLIATANQGSEATYESGFVIDKFPISRPNLTFSTLTVSNMSPEDSSIYLCSVARTGGVGYGYTFGSGTRLTVV.

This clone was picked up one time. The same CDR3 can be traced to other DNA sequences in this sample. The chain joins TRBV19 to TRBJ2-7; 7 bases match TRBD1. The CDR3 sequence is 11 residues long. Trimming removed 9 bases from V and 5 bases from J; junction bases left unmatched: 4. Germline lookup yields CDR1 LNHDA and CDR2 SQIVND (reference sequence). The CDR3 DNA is TGTGCCAGCAGAACAGGGGACGAGCAGTACTTC. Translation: CASRTGDEQYF.

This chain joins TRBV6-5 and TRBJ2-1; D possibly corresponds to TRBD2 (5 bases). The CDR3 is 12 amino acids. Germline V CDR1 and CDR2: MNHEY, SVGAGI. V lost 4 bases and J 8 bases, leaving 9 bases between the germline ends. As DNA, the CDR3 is TGTGCCAGCAGTTTACTAGGGCATGAGCAGTTCTTC. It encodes CASSLLGHEQFF.

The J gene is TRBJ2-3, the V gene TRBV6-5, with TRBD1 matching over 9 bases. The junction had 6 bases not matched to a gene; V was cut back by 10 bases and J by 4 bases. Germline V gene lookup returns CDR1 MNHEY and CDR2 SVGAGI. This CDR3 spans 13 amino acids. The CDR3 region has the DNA TGTGCCACCCGGGACAGGGCGGCAGATACGCAGTATTTT. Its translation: CATRDRAADTQYF.

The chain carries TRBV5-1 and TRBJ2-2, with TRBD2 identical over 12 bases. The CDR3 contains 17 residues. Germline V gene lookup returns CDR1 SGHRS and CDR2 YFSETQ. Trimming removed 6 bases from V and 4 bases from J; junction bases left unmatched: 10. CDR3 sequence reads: CASTRRLAGVGTGELFF. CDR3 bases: TGCGCCAGCACCAGGAGACTAGCGGGAGTTGGCACCGGGGAGCTGTTTTTT.

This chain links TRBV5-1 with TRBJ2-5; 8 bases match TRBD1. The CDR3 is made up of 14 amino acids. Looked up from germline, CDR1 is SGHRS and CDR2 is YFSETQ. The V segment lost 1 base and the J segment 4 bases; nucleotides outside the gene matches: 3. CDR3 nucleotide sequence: TGCGCCAGCAGCTTGCGCAGGGGGCGAGAGACCCAGTACTTC. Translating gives CASSLRRGRETQYF.

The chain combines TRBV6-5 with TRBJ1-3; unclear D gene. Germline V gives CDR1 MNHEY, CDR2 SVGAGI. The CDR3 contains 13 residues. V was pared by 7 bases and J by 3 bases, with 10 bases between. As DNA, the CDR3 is TGTGCCAGCATGATTCGGGGTGGAAACACCATATATTTT. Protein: CASMIRGGNTIYF.

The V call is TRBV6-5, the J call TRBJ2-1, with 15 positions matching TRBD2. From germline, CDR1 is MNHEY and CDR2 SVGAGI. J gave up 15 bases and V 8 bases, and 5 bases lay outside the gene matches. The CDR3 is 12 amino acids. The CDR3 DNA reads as TGTGCCAGCGGACTAGCGGGAGGGCCTCGGTTCTTC. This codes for CASGLAGGPRFF.

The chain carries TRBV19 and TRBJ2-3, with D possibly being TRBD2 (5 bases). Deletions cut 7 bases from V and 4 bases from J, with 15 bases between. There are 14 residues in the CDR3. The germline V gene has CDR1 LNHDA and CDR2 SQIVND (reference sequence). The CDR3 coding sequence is TGTGCCAGTACTCTTGGCGGGTTGTCAGATACGCAGTATTTT. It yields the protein CASTLGGLSDTQYF.

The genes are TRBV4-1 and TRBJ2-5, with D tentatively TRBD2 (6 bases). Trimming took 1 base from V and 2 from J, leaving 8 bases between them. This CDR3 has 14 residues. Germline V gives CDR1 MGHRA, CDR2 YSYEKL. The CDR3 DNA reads TGCGCCAGCAGCCAAGTGGCGGGACAAGAGACCCAGTACTTC. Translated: CASSQVAGQETQYF.

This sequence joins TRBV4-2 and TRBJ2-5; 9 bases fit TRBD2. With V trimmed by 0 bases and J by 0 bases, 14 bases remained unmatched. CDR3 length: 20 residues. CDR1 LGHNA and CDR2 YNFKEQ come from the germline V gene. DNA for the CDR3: TGTGCCAGCAGCCAAGACGGCGCTAGCGGGACCGATTGGTACCAAGAGACCCAGTACTTC. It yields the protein CASSQDGASGTDWYQETQYF.

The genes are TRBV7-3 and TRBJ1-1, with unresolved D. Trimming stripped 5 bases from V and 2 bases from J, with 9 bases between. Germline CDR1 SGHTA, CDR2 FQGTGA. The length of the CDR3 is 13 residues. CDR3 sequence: CASSEGSNTEAFF. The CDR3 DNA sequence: TGTGCCAGCAGCGAAGGGAGCAACACTGAAGCTTTCTTT.

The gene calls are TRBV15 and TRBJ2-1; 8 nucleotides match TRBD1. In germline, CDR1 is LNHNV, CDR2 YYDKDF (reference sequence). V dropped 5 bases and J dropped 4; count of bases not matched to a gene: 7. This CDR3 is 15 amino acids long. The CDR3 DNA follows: TGTGCCACCAGCGTCAGGGGGCCGGATTACAATGAGCAGTTCTTC. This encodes CATSVRGPDYNEQFF.

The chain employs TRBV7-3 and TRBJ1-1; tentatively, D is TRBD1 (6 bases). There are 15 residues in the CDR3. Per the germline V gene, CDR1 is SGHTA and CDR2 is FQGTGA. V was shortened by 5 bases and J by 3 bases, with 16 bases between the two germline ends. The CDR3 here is CASSPQGNGDTEAFF. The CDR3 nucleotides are TGTGCCAGCAGCCCCCAGGGGAATGGGGACACTGAAGCTTTCTTT.

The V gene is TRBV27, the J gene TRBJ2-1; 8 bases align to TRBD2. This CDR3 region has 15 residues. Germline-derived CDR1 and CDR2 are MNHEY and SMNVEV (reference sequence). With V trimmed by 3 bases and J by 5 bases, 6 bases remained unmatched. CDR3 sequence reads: CASSFFAGGDNEQFF. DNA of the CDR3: TGTGCCAGCAGTTTTTTTGCGGGGGGCGACAATGAGCAGTTCTTC.

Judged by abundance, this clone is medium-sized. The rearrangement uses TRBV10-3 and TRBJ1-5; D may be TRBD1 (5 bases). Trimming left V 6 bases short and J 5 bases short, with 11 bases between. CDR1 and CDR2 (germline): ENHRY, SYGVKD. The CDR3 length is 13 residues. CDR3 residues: CAIRGGTDQPQHF. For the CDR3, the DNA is TGTGCCATCAGGGGGGGAACCGATCAGCCCCAGCATTTT.

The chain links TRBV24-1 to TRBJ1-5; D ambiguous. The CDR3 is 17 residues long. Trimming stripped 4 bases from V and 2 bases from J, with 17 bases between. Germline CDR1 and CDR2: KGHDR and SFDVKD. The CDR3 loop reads CATSDQREGGGNQPQHF. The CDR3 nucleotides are TGTGCCACCAGTGACCAGAGAGAGGGAGGTGGCAATCAGCCCCAGCATTTT.

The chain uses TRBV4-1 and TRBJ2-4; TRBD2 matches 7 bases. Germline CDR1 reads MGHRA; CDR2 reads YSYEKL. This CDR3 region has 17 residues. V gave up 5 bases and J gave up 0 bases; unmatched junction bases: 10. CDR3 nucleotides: TGCGCCAGCAGCGACCGGGACTACCGATTAGCCAAAAACATTCAGTACTTC. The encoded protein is CASSDRDYRLAKNIQYF.

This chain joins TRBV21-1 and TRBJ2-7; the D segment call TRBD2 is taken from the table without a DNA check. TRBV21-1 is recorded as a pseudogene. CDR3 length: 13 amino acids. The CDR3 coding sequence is TGTGCCAGCAGCAAAGTCTCGGGGTGCGAGCAGTACTTC. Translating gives CASSKVSGCEQYF.

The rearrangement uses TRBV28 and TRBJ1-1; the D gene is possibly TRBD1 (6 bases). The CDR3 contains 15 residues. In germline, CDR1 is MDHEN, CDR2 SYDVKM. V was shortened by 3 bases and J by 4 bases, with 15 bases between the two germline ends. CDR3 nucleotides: TGTGCCAGCAGTTTCAACGGGGGGCGAAGCACTGAAGCTTTCTTT. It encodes CASSFNGGRSTEAFF.

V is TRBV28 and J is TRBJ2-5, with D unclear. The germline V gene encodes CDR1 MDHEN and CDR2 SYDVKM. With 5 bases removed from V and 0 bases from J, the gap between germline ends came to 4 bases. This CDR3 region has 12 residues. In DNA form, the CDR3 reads TGTGCCAGCAGTCGAGACCAAGAGACCCAGTACTTC. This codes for CASSRDQETQYF.

The CDR3, as DNA: TGTGCCAGCAGTTTAGGGACAGGGGCGCCAGGGACCCAGTACTTC. It codes for CASSLGTGAPGTQYF. This chain uses TRBV27 with TRBJ2-5; 10 bases map to TRBD1. The germline V gene has CDR1 MNHEY and CDR2 SMNVEV (reference sequence). The V and J ends lost 2 bases and 7 bases, in that order; junction bases with no gene match: 7. This CDR3 comprises 15 residues.

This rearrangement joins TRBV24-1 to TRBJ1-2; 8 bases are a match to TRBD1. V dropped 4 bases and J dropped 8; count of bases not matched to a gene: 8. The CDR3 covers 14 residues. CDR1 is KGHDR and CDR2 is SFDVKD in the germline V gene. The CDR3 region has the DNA TGTGCCACCAGTGAGGCAGGGGGCGCTGGGGGCTACACCTTC. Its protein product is CATSEAGGAGGYTF.

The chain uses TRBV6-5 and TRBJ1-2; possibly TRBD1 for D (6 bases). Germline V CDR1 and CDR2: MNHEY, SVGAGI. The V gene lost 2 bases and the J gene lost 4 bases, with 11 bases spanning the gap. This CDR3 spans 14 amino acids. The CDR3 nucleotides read TGTGCCAGCAGTTACAACAGGGTGAGCTATGGCTACACCTTC. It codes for CASSYNRVSYGYTF.

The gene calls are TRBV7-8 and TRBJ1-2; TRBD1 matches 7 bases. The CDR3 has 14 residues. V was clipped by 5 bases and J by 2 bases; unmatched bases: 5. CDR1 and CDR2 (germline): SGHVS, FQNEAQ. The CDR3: CASSEGTANYGYTF. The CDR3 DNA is TGTGCCAGCAGCGAAGGGACAGCCAACTATGGCTACACCTTC.

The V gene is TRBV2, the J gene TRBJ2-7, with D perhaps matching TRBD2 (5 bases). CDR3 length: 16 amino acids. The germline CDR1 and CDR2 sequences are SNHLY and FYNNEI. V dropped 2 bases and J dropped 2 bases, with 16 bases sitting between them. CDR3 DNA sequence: TGTGCCAGCAGTGAAAGAGGGTCTTATCCCACCTACGAGCAGTACTTC. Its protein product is CASSERGSYPTYEQYF.

The CDR3 DNA is TGTGCCTGGAGTGTAGTCGGACAGCCCTACGAGCAGTACTTC. Its translation: CAWSVVGQPYEQYF. The rearrangement uses TRBV30 and TRBJ2-7; TRBD1 is a possible D gene (6 bases). CDR3 size: 14 residues. The germline V gene encodes CDR1 GTSNPN and CDR2 SVGIG (reference sequence). The V gene lost 0 bases and the J gene lost 2 bases, with 11 bases spanning the gap.